This record covers a single T cell receptor beta chain. The data were obtained in a study of blood T cell repertoires in COVID-19. The overall study: The origin of the acute and convalescent COVID-19 samples was the United States, Italy and Spain.

The germline V and J ends were trimmed by 4 bases and 0 bases, with 8 bases remaining between them. The germline gives CDR1 SGHDT, CDR2 YYEEEE. This CDR3 region has 15 residues. Recovered status in Cohort 3 required two negative PCRs, clearance, or symptom resolution. Only in-frame clones appear in the TCRdb table, and some are missing; sequencing was by immunoSEQ multiplex PCR. In the table there are 180,000 or so clones, roughly 84% of which are singletons. The chain has TRBV5-6 and TRBJ2-6; D is unclear. The clonotype was recovered from a woman aged 55 to 70 who had recovered from COVID-19. Material for sequencing was PBMCs or T cells enriched from blood (not recorded which). DNA of the CDR3: TGTGCCAGCAGCCATAGACACTCTGGGGCCAACGTCCTGACTTTC. Translating it yields CASSHRHSGANVLTF. The complete variable domain, with remaining parts taken from reference TRBV5-6 and TRBJ2-6, reads DAGVTQSPTHLIKTRGQQVTLRCSPKSGHDTVSWYQQALGQGPQFIFQYYEEEERQRGNFPDRFSGHQFPNYSSELNVNALLLGDSALYLCASSHRHSGANVLTFGAGSRLTVL.